This T cell receptor (beta chain) was sequenced in a study of patients and donors after allogeneic stem cell transplantation. V was shortened by 1 base and J by 4 bases, with 8 bases between the two germline ends. The CDR3 sequence is 12 residues long. Germline CDR1 reads DFQATT; CDR2 reads SNEGSKA (reference sequence). Via MiXCR, TCRdb re-called the RT-PCR reads, giving one row per CDR3 protein. The top ten hold roughly 6% of the sample, which has about a million distinct CDR3 sequences, about a sixth seen once. The clonotype comes from a human donor who was either an allogeneic HSCT recipient or a stem cell or donor lymphocyte infusion donor (not recorded which). It is not recorded whose cells these are; they may come from a transplant donor. The sequencing sample was made of blood, either unsorted or a sorted T cell fraction (not recorded which). The V call is TRBV20-1, the J call TRBJ2-7, with D perhaps TRBD2 (6 bases). The CDR3 here is CSARVGLYEQYF. The DNA of the CDR3 is TGCAGTGCTAGAGTGGGACTTTACGAGCAGTACTTC.